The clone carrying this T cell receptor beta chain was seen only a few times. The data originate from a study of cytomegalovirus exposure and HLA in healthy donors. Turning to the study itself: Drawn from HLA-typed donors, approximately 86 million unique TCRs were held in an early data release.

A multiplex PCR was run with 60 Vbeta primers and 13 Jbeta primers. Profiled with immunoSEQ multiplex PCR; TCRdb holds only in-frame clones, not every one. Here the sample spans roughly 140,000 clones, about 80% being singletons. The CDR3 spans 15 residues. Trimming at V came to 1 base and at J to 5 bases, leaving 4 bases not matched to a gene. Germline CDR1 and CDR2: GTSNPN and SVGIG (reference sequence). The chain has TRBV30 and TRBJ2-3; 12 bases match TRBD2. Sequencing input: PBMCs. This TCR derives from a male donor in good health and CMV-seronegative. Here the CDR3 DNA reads TGTGCCTGGAGTGCCCTAGCGGGAGGGGGAGATACGCAGTATTTT. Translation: CAWSALAGGGDTQYF.